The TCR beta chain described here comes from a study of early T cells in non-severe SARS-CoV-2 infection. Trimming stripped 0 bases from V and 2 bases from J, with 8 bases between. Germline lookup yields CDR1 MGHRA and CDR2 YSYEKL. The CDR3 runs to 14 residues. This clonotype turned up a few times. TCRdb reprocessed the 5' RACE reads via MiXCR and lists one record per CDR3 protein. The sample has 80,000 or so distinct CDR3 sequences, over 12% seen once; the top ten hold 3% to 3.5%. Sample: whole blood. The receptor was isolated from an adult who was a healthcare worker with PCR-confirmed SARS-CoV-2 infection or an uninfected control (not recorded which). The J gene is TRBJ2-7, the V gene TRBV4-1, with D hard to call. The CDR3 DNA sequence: TGCGCCAGCAGCCAAGATGACCGAGCCTACGAGCAGTACTTC. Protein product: CASSQDDRAYEQYF.